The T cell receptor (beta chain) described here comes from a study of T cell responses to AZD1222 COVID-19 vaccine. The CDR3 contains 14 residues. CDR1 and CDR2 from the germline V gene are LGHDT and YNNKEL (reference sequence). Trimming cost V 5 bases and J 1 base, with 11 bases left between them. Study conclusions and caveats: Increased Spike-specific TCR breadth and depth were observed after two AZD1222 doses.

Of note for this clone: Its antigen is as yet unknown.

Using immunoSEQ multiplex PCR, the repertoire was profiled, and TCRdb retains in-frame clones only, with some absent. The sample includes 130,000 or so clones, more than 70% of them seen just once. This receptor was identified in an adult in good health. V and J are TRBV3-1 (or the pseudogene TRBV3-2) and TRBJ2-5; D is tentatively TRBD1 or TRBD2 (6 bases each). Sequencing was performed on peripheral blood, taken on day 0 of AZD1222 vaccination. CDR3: CASSSRGVQETQYF. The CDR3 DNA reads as TGTGCCAGCAGCTCGAGGGGGGTCCAAGAGACCCAGTACTTC.